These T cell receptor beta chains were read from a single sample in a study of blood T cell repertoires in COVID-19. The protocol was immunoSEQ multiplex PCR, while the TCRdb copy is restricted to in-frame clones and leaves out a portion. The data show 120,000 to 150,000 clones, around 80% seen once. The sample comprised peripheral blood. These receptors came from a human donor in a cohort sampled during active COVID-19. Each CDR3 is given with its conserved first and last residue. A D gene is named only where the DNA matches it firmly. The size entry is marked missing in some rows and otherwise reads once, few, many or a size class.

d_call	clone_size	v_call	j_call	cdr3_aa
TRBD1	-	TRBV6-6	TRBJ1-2	CASAPGQKGFGYGYTF
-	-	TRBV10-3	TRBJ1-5	CAISESGSNNQPQHF
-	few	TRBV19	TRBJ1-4	CASSSSSATNEKLFF
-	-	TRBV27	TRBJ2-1	CASSLAYRYNEQFF
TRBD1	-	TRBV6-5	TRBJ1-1	CASSSSQGGHTEAFF
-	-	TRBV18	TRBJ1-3	CASSPRRVDTIYF
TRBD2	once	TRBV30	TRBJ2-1	CAWTRLAGNEQFF
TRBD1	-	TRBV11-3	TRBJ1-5	CASSPGPTSTGQRQPQHF
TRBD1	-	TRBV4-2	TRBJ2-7	CASSQPRTGVEQYF
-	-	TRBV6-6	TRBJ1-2	CASIDIGRYSNYGYTF
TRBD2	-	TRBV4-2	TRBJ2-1	CASSRNILLAGEIEQFF
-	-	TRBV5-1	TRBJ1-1	CASSLVGQNTEAFF
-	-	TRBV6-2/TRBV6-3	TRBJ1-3	CASSYATPAFSGNTIYF
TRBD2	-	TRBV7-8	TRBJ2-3	CASSPIGTSGGPDTQYF
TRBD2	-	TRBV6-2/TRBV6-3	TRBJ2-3	CASSYSGLADRTDTQYF
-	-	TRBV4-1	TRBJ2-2	CASSQQGNPGELFF
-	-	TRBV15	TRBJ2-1	CATRNPGNISYNEQFF
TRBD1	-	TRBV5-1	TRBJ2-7	CASSSLRGTGGSYEQYF
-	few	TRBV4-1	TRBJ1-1	CASSQDRDTEAFF
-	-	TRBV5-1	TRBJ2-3	CASSLGDSTDTQYF
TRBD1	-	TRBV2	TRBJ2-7	CASKFVDRGQEQYF
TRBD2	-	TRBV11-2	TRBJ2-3	CASSLDRVAGLTDTQYF
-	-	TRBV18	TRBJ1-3	CASSLLTGSLSGNTIYF
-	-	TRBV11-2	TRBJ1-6	CASSPQLGGNSPLHF
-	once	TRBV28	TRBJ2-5	CASSWGRKETQYF
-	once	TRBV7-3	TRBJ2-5	CASSLGGYFGETQYF
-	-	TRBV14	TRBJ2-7	CASSLNPVTYEQYF
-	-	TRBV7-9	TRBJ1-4	CASSPQGVGEKLFF
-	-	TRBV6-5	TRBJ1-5	CASSYSYGSQPQHF
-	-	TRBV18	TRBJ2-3	CASSSTWTVGFTDTQYF
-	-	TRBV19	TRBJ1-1	CASSIRGTEAFF
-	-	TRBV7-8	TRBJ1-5	CASSAGLAYGNQPQHF
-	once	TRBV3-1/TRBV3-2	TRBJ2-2	CASREAPTGELFF
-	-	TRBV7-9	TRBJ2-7	CASSPWTEVISYEQYF
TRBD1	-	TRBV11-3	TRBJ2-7	CASSLEGGESYEQYF
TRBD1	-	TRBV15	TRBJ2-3	CATSRRQGSTDTQYF
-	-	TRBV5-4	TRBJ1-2	CASSLRQGGGYTF
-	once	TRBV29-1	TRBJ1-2	CSVNTGPDGYTF
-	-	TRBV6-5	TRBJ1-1	CASSYSWQNTEAFF
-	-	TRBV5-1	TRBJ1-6	CASSRESSYNSPLHF